A selection of T cell receptor beta chains follows, all from one sample in a study of shared clonotypes between healthy human individuals. TCRdb's copy holds only in-frame clones and misses some; the assay was immunoSEQ multiplex PCR. The sample consists of about 600,000 clones, roughly 98% of them appearing once. Source material: naive CD8+ T cells sorted from blood. These receptors were collected from a man aged 25 to 40 in good health. CDR3s include the opening cysteine and the closing phenylalanine or tryptophan. The D gene is left open where the match is weak. A row's size may be missing; if present it is once, few, many or a size class.

>-|TRBV28|TRBD1|TRBJ2-7
CASSLGTGAPYEQYF
TGTGCCAGCAGCCTCGGGACAGGGGCCCCCTACGAGCAGTACTTC
>-|TRBV7-9|-|TRBJ2-1
CASSFWFPDSGTLNEQFF
TGTGCCAGCAGCTTTTGGTTTCCTGATTCAGGGACGTTAAATGAGCAGTTCTTC
>-|TRBV5-4|-|TRBJ2-2
CASSLDLGRVNTGELFF
TGTGCCAGCAGCTTGGATTTGGGACGGGTAAACACCGGGGAGCTGTTTTTT
>-|TRBV25-1|-|TRBJ2-1
CASSEGPPGYNEQFF
TGTGCCAGCAGTGAAGGGCCTCCTGGGTACAATGAGCAGTTCTTC
>-|TRBV27|-|TRBJ2-3
CASSLVSGTDTQYF
TGTGCCAGCAGTTTAGTTAGCGGCACAGATACGCAGTATTTT
>once|TRBV4-1|-|TRBJ2-3
CASSRTPGYTDTQYF
TGCGCCAGCAGCCGGACGCCAGGATACACAGATACGCAGTATTTT
>-|TRBV4-1|-|TRBJ2-2
CASSLPLSGELFF
TGCGCCAGCAGCCTACCCCTCTCCGGGGAGCTGTTTTTT
>-|TRBV27|-|TRBJ2-7
CASQTASYEQYF
TGTGCCAGTCAGACAGCCTCCTACGAGCAGTACTTC
>-|TRBV4-1|TRBD1|TRBJ2-7
CASSPGQGVPYEQYF
TGCGCCAGCAGCCCGGGACAGGGAGTTCCCTACGAGCAGTACTTC
>once|TRBV13|-|TRBJ1-2
CASSLGTDVWGYTF
TGTGCCAGCAGCTTAGGGACAGATGTATGGGGCTACACCTTC
>-|TRBV11-2|TRBD2|TRBJ2-7
CASSFYGGSFYEQYF
TGTGCCAGCAGCTTTTATGGCGGGAGTTTCTACGAGCAGTACTTC
>once|TRBV6-5|TRBD2|TRBJ2-1
CASSSLAGTSNEQFF
TGTGCCAGCAGCTCCCTAGCGGGGACCTCCAATGAGCAGTTCTTC
>-|TRBV29-1|-|TRBJ2-2
CSVVRVGTGELFF
TGCAGCGTAGTTAGAGTTGGCACCGGGGAGCTGTTTTTT
>-|TRBV6-1|-|TRBJ2-7
CASSEVGGYEQYF
TGTGCCAGCAGTGAAGTTGGCGGCTACGAGCAGTACTTC